This TCR beta chain was profiled in a study of blood T cell repertoires in COVID-19. The CDR3 runs 17 residues. V was clipped by 1 base and J by 2 bases, with 15 bases between them. CDR1 and CDR2 from the germline V gene are MDHEN and SYDVKM. TCRdb's table, derived via immunoSEQ multiplex PCR, lists solely in-frame clones and lacks some. The table has about 26,000 clones, around 93% seen once. This TCR came from a human donor in a cohort sampled during active COVID-19. The sequenced sample consisted of peripheral blood. The chain is built from TRBV28 and TRBJ1-3, with D hard to call. DNA for the CDR3: TGTGCCAGCAGTTTATACCCGAGAATGCTGCCTGGAAACACCATATATTTT. As protein: CASSLYPRMLPGNTIYF.